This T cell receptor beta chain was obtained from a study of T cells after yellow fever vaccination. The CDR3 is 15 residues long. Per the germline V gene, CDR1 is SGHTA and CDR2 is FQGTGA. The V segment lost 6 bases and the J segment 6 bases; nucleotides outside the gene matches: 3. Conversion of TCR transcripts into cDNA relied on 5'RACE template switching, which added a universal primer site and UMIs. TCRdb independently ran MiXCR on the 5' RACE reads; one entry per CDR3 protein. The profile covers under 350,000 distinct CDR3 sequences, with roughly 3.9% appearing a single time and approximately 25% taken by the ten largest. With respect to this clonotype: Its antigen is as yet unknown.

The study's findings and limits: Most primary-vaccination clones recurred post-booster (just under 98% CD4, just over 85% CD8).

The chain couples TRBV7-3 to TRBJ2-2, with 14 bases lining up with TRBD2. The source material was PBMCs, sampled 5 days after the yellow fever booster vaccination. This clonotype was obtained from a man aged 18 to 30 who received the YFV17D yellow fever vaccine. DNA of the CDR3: TGTGCCAGCAGTCGGACTAGCGGGGGGTCCGGGGAGCTGTTTTTT. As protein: CASSRTSGGSGELFF.